This TCR beta chain was observed in a study of CD8+CD57+ T cells in acquired aplastic anemia. Overall study context: Each DNA sample taken from sorted CD4+ and CD8+ cells came to around 3.4 ug on average. Study-wide findings and caveats: Patients did not significantly differ from controls in CD8+ Simpson's diversity.

CDR3 length: 15 amino acids. V shed 0 bases and J shed 2 bases, with 12 bases lying between them. Per germline, CDR1 SGHNT and CDR2 YYREEE (reference sequence). TCR beta VDJ and CDR3 profiling used genomic DNA as template. TCRdb passed the reads through MiXCR, listing each CDR3 protein once. The data hold around 430,000 distinct CDR3 sequences, with less than 35% observed a single time. Concerning this clonotype: What it binds is unknown.

Patients picked for sequencing had shown CD8+CD57+ cell expansion detected by flow cytometry. By the time of blood sampling, patients had still received no therapy. Sequencing input: sorted CD4+, CD8+, or CD8+CD57+ T cells (not recorded which) from PBMCs. The chain uses TRBV5-4 and TRBJ2-7, with TRBD1 as a possible D gene (5 bases). This receptor was identified in a human donor with aplastic anemia. CDR3 loop: CASSLGQGLTYEQYF. In DNA, the CDR3 is TGTGCCAGCAGCTTGGGTCAGGGTCTGACCTACGAGCAGTACTTC.